A selection of T cell receptor beta chains follows, all from one sample in a study of blood T cell repertoires in COVID-19. Clones were read by immunoSEQ multiplex PCR, and TCRdb kept only the in-frame ones, dropping some. The table includes roughly 300,000 clones, 91% detected once. Source material: peripheral blood. These receptors all stem from a woman aged 25 to 39 with COVID-19, enrolled during active disease. Each CDR3 is given with its conserved first and last residue.

CDR3	V	J
CASGPTSSTDTQYF	TRBV12-5	TRBJ2-3
CASKKGGTGAYYEQYF	TRBV2	TRBJ2-7
CASSPLARPSTDTQYF	TRBV18	TRBJ2-3
CASSVGRRDNYGYTF	TRBV9	TRBJ1-2
CASSSPETMNTEAFF	TRBV13	TRBJ1-1
CASSVASGSRVETQYF	TRBV9	TRBJ2-5
CASSKTSAFGEQYF	TRBV7-9	TRBJ2-7
CASSYGQTYEQYF	TRBV19	TRBJ2-7
CAWIPGGRPNNEQFF	TRBV30	TRBJ2-1
CASCGTGGYEQYF	TRBV28	TRBJ2-7
CASSLRSGGPHNEQFF	TRBV7-3	TRBJ2-1
CASSSGVLYEQYF	TRBV19	TRBJ2-7
CASSLFKGLSNQPQHF	TRBV28	TRBJ1-5
CASSQLTATDTQYF	TRBV4-2	TRBJ2-3
CASSVQTGDDEQFF	TRBV6-5	TRBJ2-1
CSVRTQGAPGTEAFF	TRBV29-1	TRBJ1-1
CSVEKGAGETQYF	TRBV29-1	TRBJ2-5
CACQGPNSNQPQHF	TRBV30	TRBJ1-5
CASSQDYGKDSYEQYF	TRBV3-1/TRBV3-2	TRBJ2-7
CTSTRTSGIFEQFF	TRBV1	TRBJ2-1
CASSMSTVLDYGYTF	TRBV7-9	TRBJ1-2
CASSYPQGYSPLHF	TRBV6-2/TRBV6-3	TRBJ1-6
CASSLGQGGGPYGYTF	TRBV5-1	TRBJ1-2
CASSLDSWTTDTQYF	TRBV2	TRBJ2-3
CASNPGQGNYGYTF	TRBV5-4	TRBJ1-2
CASSWGTGIDIQYF	TRBV5-5	TRBJ2-4